This T cell receptor beta chain was retrieved from a study of human T cells and chemical hapten exposure. Study information: Investigators sensitized about 2 cm by about 2 cm of upper inner arm skin with 2% DPC.

This clonotype was recorded a few times. The antigen is not known. Library construction involved attaching unique molecular identifiers to individual cDNA molecules, which allowed quantitative, reproducible TCR counting. TCRdb redid the calling of the RACE reads with MiXCR, one entry per CDR3 protein. The sample has 300,000 to 400,000 distinct CDR3 sequences; roughly 5% are singletons. The study, taken as a whole, reports: TCRs above 1 in 1000 frequency stayed constant with DPC sensitization.

As to time point: pre-sensitization, week 0. Treatment reported: therapeutic diphenylcyclopropenone sensitization with weekly scalp DPC. Germline V gene lookup returns CDR1 MNHEY and CDR2 SMNVEV (reference sequence). This CDR3 is built from 14 residues. V lost 8 bases to trimming and J lost 0 bases; unmatched junction nucleotides: 4. The source material was whole blood, sampled in connection with sensitization to the hapten diphenylcyclopropenone (DPC). The chain combines TRBV27 with TRBJ1-5, with 7 bases lining up with TRBD1. This receptor was taken from a woman between 45 and 60 years old with alopecia areata. Some clones in this sample may be carry-over from other donors' samples. Written as DNA, the CDR3 is TGTGCCAGCGCCGGACAGGCTAGCAATCAGCCCCAGCATTTT. Amino acid sequence: CASAGQASNQPQHF.